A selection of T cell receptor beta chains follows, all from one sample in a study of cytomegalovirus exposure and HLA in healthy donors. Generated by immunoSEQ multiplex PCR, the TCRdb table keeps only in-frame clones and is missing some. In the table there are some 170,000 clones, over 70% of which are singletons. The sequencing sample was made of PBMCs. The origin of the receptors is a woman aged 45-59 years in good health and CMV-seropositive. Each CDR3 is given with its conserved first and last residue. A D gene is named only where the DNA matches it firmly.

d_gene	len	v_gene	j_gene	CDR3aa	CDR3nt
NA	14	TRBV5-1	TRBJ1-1	CASSPALGGTEAFF	TGCGCCAGCAGCCCGGCACTAGGGGGTACTGAAGCTTTCTTT
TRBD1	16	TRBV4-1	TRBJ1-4	CASSPRPGQVNEKLFF	TGCGCCAGCAGCCCCCGGCCGGGACAGGTTAATGAAAAACTGTTTTTT
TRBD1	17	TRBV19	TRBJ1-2	CASILSAGTGNIYGYTF	TGTGCCAGTATTCTCTCCGCTGGGACAGGGAATATCTATGGCTACACCTTC
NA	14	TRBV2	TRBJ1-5	CASSENAREQPQHF	TGTGCCAGCAGTGAAAACGCCAGGGAACAGCCCCAGCATTTT
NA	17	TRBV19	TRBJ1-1	CASSMNPREVVNTEAFF	TGTGCCAGTAGTATGAACCCCAGGGAAGTCGTGAACACTGAAGCTTTCTTT
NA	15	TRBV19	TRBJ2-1	CASRPLLGAANEQFF	TGTGCCAGTAGACCCCTGTTGGGGGCCGCCAATGAGCAGTTCTTC
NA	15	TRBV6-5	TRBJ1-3	CASSYTQGTGNTIYF	TGTGCCAGCAGTTACACTCAGGGGACTGGAAACACCATATATTTT
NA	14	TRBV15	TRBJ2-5	CATSRGTLQETQYF	TGTGCCACCAGCAGGGGGACTTTACAAGAGACCCAGTACTTC
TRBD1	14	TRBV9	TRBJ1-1	CASSGDSHSTEAFF	TGTGCCAGCAGCGGGGACAGTCACTCAACTGAAGCTTTCTTT
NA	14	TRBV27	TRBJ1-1	CASSLMGAGTEAFF	TGTGCCAGCAGTTTAATGGGGGCGGGTACTGAAGCTTTCTTT
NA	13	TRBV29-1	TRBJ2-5	CSVEEGGGETQYF	TGCAGCGTTGAAGAGGGAGGAGGGGAGACCCAGTACTTC
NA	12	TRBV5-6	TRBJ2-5	CASSSNSATQYF	TGTGCCAGCAGCTCCAACAGTGCGACCCAGTACTTC
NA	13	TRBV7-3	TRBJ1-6	CASSLTGSSPLHF	TGTGCCAGCAGCTTGACAGGAAGCTCACCCCTCCACTTT
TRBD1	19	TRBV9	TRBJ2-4	CASSEGQGYDTGAKNIQYF	TGTGCCAGCAGCGAGGGACAGGGGTATGATACCGGGGCCAAAAACATTCAGTACTTC
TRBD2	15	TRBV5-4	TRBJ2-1	CASSLAGGGYNEQFF	TGTGCCAGCAGCTTGGCCGGGGGGGGATACAATGAGCAGTTCTTC
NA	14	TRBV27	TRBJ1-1	CASSLTGMNTEAFF	TGTGCCAGCAGTTTAACAGGTATGAACACTGAAGCTTTCTTT
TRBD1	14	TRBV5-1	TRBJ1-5	CASSYGTGEQPQHF	TGCGCCAGCAGCTACGGGACAGGGGAGCAGCCCCAGCATTTT
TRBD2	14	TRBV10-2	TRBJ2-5	CASKGAGNQETQYF	TGCGCCAGCAAGGGAGCGGGGAACCAAGAGACCCAGTACTTC
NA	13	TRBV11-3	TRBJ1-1	CASSLLRNTEAFF	TGTGCCAGCAGCTTACTCAGGAACACTGAAGCTTTCTTT
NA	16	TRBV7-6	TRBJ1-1	CASSLWGEGMNTEAFF	TGTGCCAGCAGCTTATGGGGGGAAGGCATGAACACTGAAGCTTTCTTT